Sequencing of this TCR beta chain was carried out in a study of blood T cell repertoires in COVID-19. The CDR3 spans 15 residues. With 1 base clipped from V and 6 bases from J, the junction kept 5 bases outside the gene matches. Germline V gene sequence: CDR1 SGHRS, CDR2 YFSETQ. This clone came up many times. Profiled with immunoSEQ multiplex PCR; TCRdb holds only in-frame clones, not every one. Among about 280,000 clones, about 80% were seen once, and the ten largest hold around a tenth. This sequence was found in a woman aged 45-60 years who had recovered from COVID-19. This rearrangement joins TRBV5-1 to TRBJ1-5, with 9 bases fitting TRBD1. The source material was peripheral blood. The CDR3 DNA is TGCGCCAGCAGCTTGTGGACAGGGGTAGGTCAGCCCCAGCATTTT. The encoded protein is CASSLWTGVGQPQHF. Complete variable domain (other parts from reference TRBV5-1 and TRBJ1-5): KAGVTQTPRYLIKTRGQQVTLSCSPISGHRSVSWYQQTPGQGLQFLFEYFSETQRNKGNFPGRFSGRQFSNSRSEMNVSTLELGDSALYLCASSLWTGVGQPQHFGDGTRLSIL.